A selection of T cell receptor beta chains follows, all from one sample in a study of T cell changes during pregnancy in multiple sclerosis. Sequenced by immunoSEQ multiplex PCR; TCRdb stores in-frame clones only, minus some. The sample holds tens of thousands of clones; 90% are singletons and the top ten take over 8.5%. The input for sequencing was CD8+ T cells from peripheral blood mononuclear cells, taken before pregnancy. These receptor sequences come from a female donor with multiple sclerosis, enrolled in a pregnancy study. The CDR3 runs from the conserved cysteine through the conserved F or W. D genes are given only for firm matches. Only some rows state a clone size, as once, few, many or a class for expanded clones.

>TRBJ2-7|TRBV7-6|.|once
TGTGCCAGCAGCCTAGACAGCTTCTACGAGCAGTACTTC
CASSLDSFYEQYF
>TRBJ1-5|TRBV7-8|.|once
TGTGCCAGCAGCTTATACGAGGGCAGAAGCAATCAGCCCCAGCATTTT
CASSLYEGRSNQPQHF
>TRBJ2-7|TRBV7-9|.|once
TGTGCCAGCACCCCGACAGCGTCCTACGAGCAGTACTTC
CASTPTASYEQYF
>TRBJ2-1|TRBV13|TRBD2|.
TGTGCCAGCAGCTTAGGCCTAGCGGGGTCCTATGAGCAGTTCTTC
CASSLGLAGSYEQFF
>TRBJ2-5|TRBV2|.|.
TGTGCCAGCCTGAGATTAGAAGAGACCCAGTACTTC
CASLRLEETQYF
>TRBJ1-3|TRBV7-9|TRBD1|many
TGTGCCAGCAGCCCGACCGCGGGACAGGGAAAAAACACCATATATTTT
CASSPTAGQGKNTIYF
>TRBJ1-1|TRBV28|.|.
TGTGCCAGCATGGTGGGCAGAAGCAACACTGAAGCTTTCTTT
CASMVGRSNTEAFF
>TRBJ2-4|TRBV7-3|.|.
TGTGCCAGCAGCTCCACGTGTTTCAGGGGTCCGGAAGCCAAAAACATTCAGTACTTC
CASSSTCFRGPEAKNIQYF
>TRBJ1-4|TRBV7-9|TRBD1|.
TGTGCCAGCAGCTTAGCCCGAAAGAGGACAGGACCTAATGAAAAACTGTTTTTT
CASSLARKRTGPNEKLFF
>TRBJ2-7|TRBV30|.|.
TGTGCCTGGAGTGTAGCGCCGACGGCCTACGAGCAGTACTTC
CAWSVAPTAYEQYF
>TRBJ1-2|TRBV19|.|.
TGTGCCAGTATCCCCTCTTCAGTGAACTATGGCTACACCTTC
CASIPSSVNYGYTF
>TRBJ2-1|TRBV2|.|.
TGTGCCAGCTGTACAGGGATTCTCAATGAGCAGTTCTTC
CASCTGILNEQFF
>TRBJ1-1|TRBV13|TRBD1|.
TGTGCCAGCAGCTTAGAGGGGGCGGCTGAAGCTTTCTTT
CASSLEGAAEAFF
>TRBJ1-2|TRBV12-5|TRBD1|.
TGTGCTAGTGGACCCGGGACAGGGTCCAATCATGACTATGGCTACACCTTC
CASGPGTGSNHDYGYTF
>TRBJ2-7|TRBV7-6|TRBD1|once
TGTGCCAGCAGCTTGGCGGGGGACAGGGTTGAGGAGCAGTACTTC
CASSLAGDRVEEQYF
>TRBJ2-1|TRBV5-1|TRBD2|once
TGCGCCAGTGGGGCTAGCGGGGGGTCCTACAATGAGCAGTTCTTC
CASGASGGSYNEQFF
>TRBJ1-2|TRBV27|TRBD1|few
TGTGCCAGCAGTTTATCCGGGACAGCTAACTATGGCTACACCTTC
CASSLSGTANYGYTF
>TRBJ2-7|TRBV11-2|TRBD2|.
TGTGCCAGCAGCTTAGCGGGAGGGCTCGACGAGCAGTACTTC
CASSLAGGLDEQYF
>TRBJ1-1|TRBV7-8|.|.
TGTGCCAGCAGCTTAACAAGGACAGAGATGAACACTGAAGCTTTCTTT
CASSLTRTEMNTEAFF
>TRBJ2-1|TRBV2|TRBD2|.
TGTGCCAGCAGTGATCGTCTACTAGCGGGAACCTACAATGAGCAGTTCTTC
CASSDRLLAGTYNEQFF
>TRBJ2-1|TRBV4-1|TRBD2|.
TGCGCCAGCAGCCAAGATCGCCTAGCGGGAGAATATGAGCAGTTCTTC
CASSQDRLAGEYEQFF
>TRBJ1-5|TRBV7-9|.|.
TGTGCCAGCAGCTCCGACTCGGATCAGCCCCAGCATTTT
CASSSDSDQPQHF
>TRBJ2-1|TRBV25-1|.|.
TGTGCCAGCAGTGTCCCCACTAGTGCGGGCTCTGGAGAGCAGTTCTTC
CASSVPTSAGSGEQFF
>TRBJ1-1|TRBV6-1|.|.
TGTGCCAGCAGTGAAATGTTAGACAGTGACACTGAAGCTTTCTTT
CASSEMLDSDTEAFF
>TRBJ2-7|TRBV11-2|TRBD2|.
TGTGCCAGCAGCCTCCTAGCGGGGGTTTCCTACGAGCAGTACTTC
CASSLLAGVSYEQYF
>TRBJ1-2|TRBV27|TRBD1|.
TGTGCCAGCAGTTTTGGGACAGGGGGCGATGGCTACACCTTC
CASSFGTGGDGYTF
>TRBJ1-1|TRBV10-3|.|.
TGTGCCATCAGTGAGTCACAGGGCCGGGGGGCTGAAGCTTTCTTT
CAISESQGRGAEAFF
>TRBJ2-3|TRBV10-3|TRBD2|.
TGTGCCATCAGTGAGGGGAGCGGGGGGGACACAGATACGCAGTATTTT
CAISEGSGGDTDTQYF
>TRBJ2-3|TRBV29-1|TRBD1|.
TGCAGCGTTGAGCAACTCCAGGGGGCCATCACAGATACGCAGTATTTT
CSVEQLQGAITDTQYF
>TRBJ2-5|TRBV7-9|.|.
TGTGCCAGCAGCTTAGTGGGTAGCCTTCCCCTACAAGAGACCCAGTACTTC
CASSLVGSLPLQETQYF
>TRBJ2-2|TRBV11-2|TRBD2|.
TGTGCCAGCAGCTTGGGGGGGACCTTAAGTAAAGTGGCCGGGGAGCTGTTTTTT
CASSLGGTLSKVAGELFF
>TRBJ1-5|TRBV5-5|TRBD1|.
TGTGCCAGCAGCTTGCTCGGACAGGCTTCTAATCAGCCCCAGCATTTT
CASSLLGQASNQPQHF
>TRBJ2-7|TRBV7-6|TRBD2|.
TGTGCCAGCAGCGCGGGGCTAGCGGGAGGGCTAATTGAAGACGAGCAGTACTTC
CASSAGLAGGLIEDEQYF
>TRBJ1-6|TRBV4-2|TRBD1|.
TGTGCCAGCAGCCAAGCCGACAGGGAGGCTTCACCCCTCCACTTT
CASSQADREASPLHF
>TRBJ2-3|TRBV9|TRBD2|.
TGTGCCAGCAGCCAAACGGGACTAGCGGGGGGTAGCACAGATACGCAGTATTTT
CASSQTGLAGGSTDTQYF
>TRBJ2-1|TRBV12-5|.|.
TGTGCTAGTGTTGCCCCAAATAGCCTTGCCTACAATGAGCAGTTCTTC
CASVAPNSLAYNEQFF